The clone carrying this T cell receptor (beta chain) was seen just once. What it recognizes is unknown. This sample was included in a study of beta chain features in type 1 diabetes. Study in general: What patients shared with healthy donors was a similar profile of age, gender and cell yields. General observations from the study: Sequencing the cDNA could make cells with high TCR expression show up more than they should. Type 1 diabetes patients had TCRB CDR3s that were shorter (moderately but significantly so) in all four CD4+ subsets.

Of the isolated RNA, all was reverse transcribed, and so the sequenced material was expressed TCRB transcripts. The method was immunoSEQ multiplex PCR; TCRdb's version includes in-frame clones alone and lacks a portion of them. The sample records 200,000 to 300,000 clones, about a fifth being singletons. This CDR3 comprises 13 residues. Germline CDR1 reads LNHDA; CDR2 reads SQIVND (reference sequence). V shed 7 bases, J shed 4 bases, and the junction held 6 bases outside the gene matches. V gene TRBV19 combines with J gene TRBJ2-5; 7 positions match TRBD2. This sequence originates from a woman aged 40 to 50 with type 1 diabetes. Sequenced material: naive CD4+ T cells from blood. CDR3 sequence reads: CASTPGRGETQYF. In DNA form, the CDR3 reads TGTGCCAGTACCCCAGGGAGGGGAGAGACCCAGTACTTC.